The source of this T cell receptor beta chain is a study of cytomegalovirus exposure and HLA in healthy donors. The primer mix had 60 Vbeta and 13 Jbeta primers. Sequencing used immunoSEQ multiplex PCR; TCRdb keeps in-frame clones, though not all of them. The table shows 130,000 to 150,000 clones, with approximately 79% occurring only once. Germline values: CDR1 GTSNPN, CDR2 SVGIG (reference sequence). The CDR3 extends over 11 amino acids. Between the trimmed V and J ends, which lost 0 bases and 12 bases, there was a span of 11 bases. Study findings and constraints: In a later analysis, TCR beta V- and J-gene trimming showed a link to a missense DCLRE1C variant.

This clone showed up just once. Antigen: not known. This TCR was sampled from a man aged 18-30 years in good health and CMV-seropositive. The sequencing input was PBMCs. The V call is TRBV30, the J call TRBJ1-1; the D gene is possibly TRBD1 (6 bases). CDR3 bases: TGTGCCTGGAGTGTATTCAGGGGAACTTTCTTT. Translated, it gives CAWSVFRGTFF.